One and the same sample provided the 19 T cell receptor beta chains below, sequenced in a study of identical twins. MiXCR was run by TCRdb on the 5' RACE reads, yielding one entry per CDR3 protein. The table records about 890,000 distinct CDR3 sequences, approximately 13% of them present only once. The same sample was also studied in work on yellow fever vaccine responses in identical twins.

The sample consisted of PBMCs. These receptors came from a woman between 18 and 29 years old in good health.

The table lists this clonotype with a few counts. This chain's CDR3 is CASSFDSQETQYF. The CDR3 DNA sequence: TGTGCCAGCAGCTTCGACAGCCAAGAGACCCAGTACTTC. The chain links TRBV7-9 to TRBJ2-5; D is perhaps TRBD1 (5 bases). Trimming took off 3 bases at V and 1 base at J, with 6 bases between the two ends. CDR1 is SEHNR, CDR2 FQNEAQ, per germline (reference sequence). The CDR3 has 13 residues.

The V call is TRBV4-1, the J call TRBJ1-4; 8 bases fit TRBD1. Germline CDR1 MGHRA, CDR2 YSYEKL. The V gene end was trimmed by 4 bases and the J gene end by 7 bases; junction bases not matched to a gene: 11. CDR3 size: 16 residues. CDR3 loop: CASSLLAGGMGEKLFF. The CDR3 DNA is TGCGCCAGCAGCCTCTTGGCAGGGGGCATGGGTGAAAAACTGTTTTTT.

Only a few counts were recorded for this clonotype. The rearrangement joins TRBV2 to TRBJ2-7, with unresolved D. Germline V gene lookup returns CDR1 SNHLY and CDR2 FYNNEI. This CDR3 has 12 residues. V was cut by 6 bases and J by 4 bases, with 10 bases left in between. The CDR3 region is CASRRVGYEQYF. In DNA, the CDR3 is TGTGCCAGCAGACGGGTCGGATACGAGCAGTACTTC.

This clonotype appeared a few times. The V call is TRBV7-8, the J call TRBJ1-5, with 10 bases that match TRBD1. V lost 5 bases and J lost 6; bases outside the gene matches: 7. Germline V gene data show CDR1 as SGHVS and CDR2 as FQNEAQ. The CDR3 spans 15 residues. The CDR3 region has the DNA TGTGCCAGCAGCCCCACCGGGACAGGGGTTCAGCCCCAGCATTTT. Protein: CASSPTGTGVQPQHF.

The table lists this clonotype with a few counts. This sequence joins TRBV6-1 and TRBJ2-7; D possibly corresponds to TRBD1 (6 bases). V was cut by 8 bases and J by 6 bases, with 17 bases left in between. The V gene's germline CDR1 is MNHNS and CDR2 SASEGT. This CDR3 region has 13 residues. The CDR3: CASEVRGSGEQYV. The CDR3 DNA follows: TGTGCCAGCGAGGTCAGGGGATCAGGCGAGCAGTACGTC.

The DNA for the CDR3 is TGTGCCAGCTCACCCCCGGGTAGATGGGATTCACCCCTCCACTTT. It encodes CASSPPGRWDSPLHF. The chain uses TRBV18 and TRBJ1-6; unclear D gene. V lost 3 bases to trimming and J lost 8 bases, with 14 bases between them. The CDR3 runs to 15 residues. CDR1 and CDR2 from the germline V gene are KGHSH and LQKENI.

V is TRBV6-1 and J is TRBJ2-1; D is unclear. CDR3 size: 10 residues. CDR1 and CDR2 from the germline V gene are MNHNS and SASEGT. With 8 bases removed from V and 3 bases from J, the gap between germline ends came to 2 bases. The CDR3: CASFYNEQFF. The DNA for the CDR3 is TGTGCCAGCTTCTACAATGAGCAGTTCTTC.

There are a few counts of this clonotype. The chain is built from TRBV5-1 and TRBJ1-1; TRBD1 aligns across 7 bases. This CDR3 has 16 amino acids. The V segment lost 3 bases and the J segment 1 base; nucleotides outside the gene matches: 9. Germline CDR1 SGHRS, CDR2 YFSETQ. The CDR3 coding sequence is TGCGCCAGCAGCTCGGGACAGCGGGTTTGGAACACTGAAGCTTTCTTT. It encodes CASSSGQRVWNTEAFF.

The V and J genes are TRBV10-3 and TRBJ2-1, with 7 bases identical to TRBD1. V shed 8 bases and J 6 bases; nucleotides not matched to a gene: 10. The germline gives CDR1 ENHRY, CDR2 SYGVKD. The CDR3 spans 14 residues. The CDR3 region is CAISGSQGSNEQFF. CDR3 nucleotide sequence: TGTGCCATCTCAGGTTCACAGGGGTCCAATGAGCAGTTCTTC.

This clonotype was seen a few times. The gene calls are TRBV6-1 and TRBJ2-7, with unresolved D. The CDR3 loop spans 12 amino acids. V dropped 7 bases and J dropped 6 bases, with 13 bases sitting between them. Germline assignment: CDR1 MNHNS and CDR2 SASEGT. CDR3 region: CASIPTPSEQYF. CDR3 coding DNA: TGTGCCAGCATCCCCACCCCCAGCGAGCAGTACTTC.

This clonotype was counted only a few times. The V and J genes are TRBV12-3 or TRBV12-4 and TRBJ2-7, with 11 bases aligning to TRBD2. The V and J ends lost 2 bases and 3 bases, in that order; junction bases with no gene match: 6. The CDR3 extends over 16 amino acids. The CDR3 is CASSLIAGGPVYEQYV. Written as DNA, the CDR3 is TGTGCCAGCAGTTTAATAGCGGGGGGGCCGGTCTACGAGCAGTACGTC.

This clonotype occurred a few times. This sequence joins TRBV5-5 and TRBJ2-7, with TRBD1 as a possible D gene (5 bases). The CDR3 totals 14 residues. The V end lost 3 bases, the J end lost 2 bases, and 12 bases lay between the germline ends. The germline gives CDR1 SGHKS, CDR2 YYEKEE (reference sequence). The CDR3 bases are TGTGCCAGCAGCTCGGACCCAGGGCCCTACGAGCAGTACTTC. Its protein product is CASSSDPGPYEQYF. Variable domain in full (rest from reference TRBV5-5 and TRBJ2-7): DAGVTQSPTHLIKTRGQQVTLRCSPISGHKSVSWYQQVLGQGPQFIFQYYEKEERGRGNFPDRFSARQFPNYSSELNVNALLLGDSALYLCASSSDPGPYEQYFGPGTRLTVT.

CDR3 region: CASSLIFGKYV. The CDR3, as DNA: TGTGCCAGCAGCTTGATTTTCGGGAAGTACGTC. This chain links TRBV5-5 with TRBJ2-7; D possibly corresponds to TRBD2 (5 bases). The CDR3 is made up of 11 amino acids. Germline V gene data show CDR1 as SGHKS and CDR2 as YYEKEE (reference sequence). Deletions cut 1 base from V and 11 bases from J, with 10 bases between.

This chain joins TRBV20-1 and TRBJ1-1; TRBD1 might be the D (5 bases). CDR1 is DFQATT, CDR2 SNEGSKA, per germline (reference sequence). This CDR3 is built from 13 residues. In nucleotides, the CDR3 is TGCAGCAAGTACAGGACACCGAACACTGAAGCTTTCTTT. Translation: CSKYRTPNTEAFF.

This clonotype was counted between two and nine times. This chain uses TRBV6-1 with TRBJ2-1; 11 bases agree with TRBD1. J gave up 3 bases and V 4 bases, and 5 bases lay outside the gene matches. The CDR3 has 16 residues. Germline CDR1 is MNHNS and CDR2 is SASEGT. CDR3 nucleotide sequence: TGTGCCAGCAGTGTCGCCGGGACAGGGGGCTACAATGAGCAGTTCTTC. It encodes CASSVAGTGGYNEQFF.

The chain recombines TRBV11-2 with TRBJ2-1, with D hard to call. V lost 1 base and J 9 bases, leaving 10 bases between the germline ends. Germline V gene data show CDR1 as SGHAT and CDR2 as FQNNGV. The CDR3 loop spans 13 amino acids. DNA of the CDR3: TGTGCCAGCAGCTTAGGAAACCGCGCTGAGCAGTTCTTC. Translating gives CASSLGNRAEQFF. The full variable domain, with the rest looked up from reference TRBV11-2 and TRBJ2-1, is EAGVAQSPRYKIIEKRQSVAFWCNPISGHATLYWYQQILGQGPKLLIQFQNNGVVDDSQLPKDRFSAERLKGVDSTLKIQPAKLEDSAVYLCASSLGNRAEQFFGPGTRLTVL.

This clonotype was found a few times. The rearrangement uses TRBV3-1 and TRBJ2-7, with D unresolved. Germline-derived CDR1 and CDR2 are LGHDT and YNNKEL (reference sequence). V lost 1 base, J lost 3 bases, and 19 bases lay in between. CDR3 length: 17 residues. In DNA form, the CDR3 reads TGTGCCAGCAGCCAAGCCCCCCAGTTCGTGCAATACTACGAGCAGTACTTC. Encoded protein: CASSQAPQFVQYYEQYF.

This chain connects TRBV5-1 to TRBJ2-7; possibly TRBD1 for D (6 bases). The ends were cut back, 2 bases at V and 9 bases at J, with 18 bases in the middle. Germline V CDR1 and CDR2: SGHRS, YFSETQ. CDR3 length equals 14 residues. The CDR3 nucleotides read TGCGCCAGCAGCTTACAGGGCCAACTACGAGGGCAGTACTTC. As protein: CASSLQGQLRGQYF.

The chain joins TRBV28 to TRBJ2-5, with D perhaps matching TRBD1 (6 bases). This CDR3 has 14 amino acids. V shed 3 bases and J shed 4 bases, with 12 bases lying between them. Germline CDR1 reads MDHEN; CDR2 reads SYDVKM. The CDR3 is CASSFSGTLETQYF. CDR3 sequence (DNA): TGTGCCAGCAGTTTTAGTGGGACATTAGAGACCCAGTACTTC.